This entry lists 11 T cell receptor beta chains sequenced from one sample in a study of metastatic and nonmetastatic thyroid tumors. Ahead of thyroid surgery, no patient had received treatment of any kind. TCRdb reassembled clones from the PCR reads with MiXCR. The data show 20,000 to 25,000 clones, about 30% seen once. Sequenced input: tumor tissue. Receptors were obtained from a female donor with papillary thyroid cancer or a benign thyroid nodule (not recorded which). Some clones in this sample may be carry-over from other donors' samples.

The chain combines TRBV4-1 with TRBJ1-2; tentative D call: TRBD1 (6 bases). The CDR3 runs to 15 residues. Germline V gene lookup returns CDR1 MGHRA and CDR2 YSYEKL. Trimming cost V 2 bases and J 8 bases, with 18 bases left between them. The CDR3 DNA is TGCGCCAGCAGCCAAAAAGACAGGACCTCCAGCGGCTACACCTTC. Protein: CASSQKDRTSSGYTF.

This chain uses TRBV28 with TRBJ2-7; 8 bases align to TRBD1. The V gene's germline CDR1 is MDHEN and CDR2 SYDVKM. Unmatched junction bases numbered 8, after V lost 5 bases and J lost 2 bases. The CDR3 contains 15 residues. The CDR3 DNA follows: TGTGCCAGCAGTCCCGGACAGGGAGGAACCTACGAGCAGTACTTC. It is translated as CASSPGQGGTYEQYF.

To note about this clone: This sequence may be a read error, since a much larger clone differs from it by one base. For the CDR3, the DNA is TGTGCCAGCATCTCGGGGGGGGACACTGAAGCTTTCTTT. This codes for CASISGGDTEAFF. The chain joins TRBV7-8 to TRBJ1-1, with D perhaps TRBD1 (5 bases). CDR3 length: 13 amino acids. V lost 7 bases and J lost 3, with 12 bases in between. Germline V gene data show CDR1 as SGHVS and CDR2 as FQNEAQ.

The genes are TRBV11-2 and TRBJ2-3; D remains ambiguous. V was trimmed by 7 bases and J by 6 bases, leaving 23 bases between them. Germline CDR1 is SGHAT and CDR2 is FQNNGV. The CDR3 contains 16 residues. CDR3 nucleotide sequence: TGTGCCAGCACCCTGACAACAGTGGGTATTGGGGATACGCAGTATTTT. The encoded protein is CASTLTTVGIGDTQYF.

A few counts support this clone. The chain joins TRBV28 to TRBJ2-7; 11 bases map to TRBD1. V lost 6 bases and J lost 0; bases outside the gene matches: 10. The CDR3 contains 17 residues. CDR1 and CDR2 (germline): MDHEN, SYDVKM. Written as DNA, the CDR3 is TGTGCCAGCAGAGGCAACCCCGGGACAGGGGGCTCCTACGAGCAGTACTTC. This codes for CASRGNPGTGGSYEQYF.

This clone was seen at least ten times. The CDR3 spells CASSLMVGGIREQYF. In DNA, the CDR3 is TGTGCCAGCAGCTTAATGGTTGGAGGGATCCGCGAGCAGTACTTC. The rearrangement uses TRBV11-2 and TRBJ2-7; maybe TRBD2 (6 bases). Germline V gene data show CDR1 as SGHAT and CDR2 as FQNNGV. V lost 2 bases and J lost 6, with 17 bases in between. There are 15 residues in the CDR3.

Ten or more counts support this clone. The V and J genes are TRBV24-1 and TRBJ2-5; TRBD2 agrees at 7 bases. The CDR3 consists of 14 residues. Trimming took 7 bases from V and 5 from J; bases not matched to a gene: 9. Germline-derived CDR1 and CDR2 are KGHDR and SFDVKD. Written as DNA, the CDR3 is TGTGCCACCAGGGGAACTGGGGGGGGGGAGACCCAGTACTTC. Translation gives CATRGTGGGETQYF.

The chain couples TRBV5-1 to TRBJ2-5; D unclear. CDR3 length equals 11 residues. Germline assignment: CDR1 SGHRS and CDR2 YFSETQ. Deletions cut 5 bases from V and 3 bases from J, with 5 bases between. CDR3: CASRKEETQYF. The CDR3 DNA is TGCGCCAGCAGAAAGGAAGAGACCCAGTACTTC.

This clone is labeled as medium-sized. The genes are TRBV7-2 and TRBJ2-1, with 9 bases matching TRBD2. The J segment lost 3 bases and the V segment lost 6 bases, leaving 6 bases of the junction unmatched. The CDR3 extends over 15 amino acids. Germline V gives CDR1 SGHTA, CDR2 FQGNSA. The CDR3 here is CASRPSGARYNEQFF. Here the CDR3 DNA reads TGTGCCAGCAGACCTAGCGGGGCCCGCTACAATGAGCAGTTCTTC.

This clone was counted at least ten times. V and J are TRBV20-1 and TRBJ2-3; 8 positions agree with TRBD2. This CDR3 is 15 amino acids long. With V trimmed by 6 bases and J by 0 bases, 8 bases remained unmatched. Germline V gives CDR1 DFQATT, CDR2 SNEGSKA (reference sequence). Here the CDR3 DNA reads TGCAGTGCGGACCAAGCGGGGGCTAGCACAGATACGCAGTATTTT. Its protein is CSADQAGASTDTQYF.

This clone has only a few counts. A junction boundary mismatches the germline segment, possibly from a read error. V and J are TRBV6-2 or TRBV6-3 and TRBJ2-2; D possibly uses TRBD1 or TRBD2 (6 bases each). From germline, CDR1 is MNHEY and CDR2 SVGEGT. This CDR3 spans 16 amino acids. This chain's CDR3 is CASSLTGALGTGELFF. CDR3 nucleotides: TGTGCCAGCAGTTTAACGGGGGCGCTAGGGACCGGTGAGCTTTTTTTT.